The rows below give T cell receptor beta chains drawn from one sample of a study of T cells in Graves' hyperthyroidism and ophthalmopathy. A single record per CDR3 protein comes from TCRdb applying MiXCR to the multiplex PCR reads. The data show roughly 500,000 distinct CDR3 sequences, with 40% to 50% seen just once and about 40% held by the top ten. The sample comprised peripheral blood or thyroid tissue (not recorded which). These receptors came from an adult woman with Graves' disease, either hyperthyroidism or ophthalmopathy (not recorded which). CDR3s leave out the opening cysteine and the closing phenylalanine or tryptophan.

V gene: TRBV24-1; J gene: TRBJ2-7; CDR3 protein: ATSDSGPVGAYEQY
V gene: TRBV25-1; J gene: TRBJ2-2; CDR3 protein: ASSRRSDTGELF
V gene: TRBV7-9; J gene: TRBJ2-2; CDR3 protein: ASSPLLATTGELF
V gene: TRBV6-6; J gene: TRBJ1-5; CDR3 protein: ASSVDGQPQH
V gene: TRBV10-1; J gene: TRBJ1-1; CDR3 protein: ASSDPRAF
V gene: TRBV5-1; J gene: TRBJ1-2; CDR3 protein: ASSRETGRYGYT
V gene: TRBV5-4; J gene: TRBJ1-1; CDR3 protein: ASSLAGAKTEAF
V gene: TRBV10-3; J gene: TRBJ1-5; CDR3 protein: AISTGRGASDQPQH
V gene: TRBV25-1; J gene: TRBJ2-7; CDR3 protein: ASMGTGGEQY
V gene: TRBV10-3; J gene: TRBJ1-6; CDR3 protein: AISAGVSPLH
V gene: TRBV7-9; J gene: TRBJ2-7; CDR3 protein: ASSLAQGEQY
V gene: TRBV5-1; J gene: TRBJ1-4; CDR3 protein: ASNPSGQGSEKLF
V gene: TRBV7-4; J gene: TRBJ2-5; CDR3 protein: ASSVHGVGGPGETQY
V gene: TRBV29-1; J gene: TRBJ2-5; CDR3 protein: SVRQGSGTQY
V gene: TRBV7-2; J gene: TRBJ1-4; CDR3 protein: ASSLTPGRGNEKLF
V gene: TRBV9; J gene: TRBJ1-5; CDR3 protein: ASSDPRRAGVSQPQH
V gene: TRBV2; J gene: TRBJ1-2; CDR3 protein: ASKGTSGHGYT
V gene: TRBV9; J gene: TRBJ2-7; CDR3 protein: ASSVDAGYYGEQY
V gene: TRBV7-9; J gene: TRBJ2-7; CDR3 protein: ASSYTGMGEQY
V gene: TRBV25-1; J gene: TRBJ1-1; CDR3 protein: ASSELDGGIDTEAF
V gene: TRBV24-1; J gene: TRBJ2-7; CDR3 protein: ATSGLAGASEEQY
V gene: TRBV5-1; J gene: TRBJ2-1; CDR3 protein: ASSLGTSGGNEQL
V gene: TRBV29-1; J gene: TRBJ2-7; CDR3 protein: SVDPGGLYEQY
V gene: TRBV7-6; J gene: TRBJ2-5; CDR3 protein: ASSLKFVGVQETQY
V gene: TRBV2; J gene: TRBJ2-5; CDR3 protein: ASSFGTGGGETQY
V gene: TRBV5-1; J gene: TRBJ2-5; CDR3 protein: ASSSTRTGSGETQY
V gene: TRBV5-6; J gene: TRBJ2-7; CDR3 protein: ASSPSTAFEQY
V gene: TRBV20-1; J gene: TRBJ2-5; CDR3 protein: SVFLASGSAGYQETQY
V gene: TRBV20-1; J gene: TRBJ2-7; CDR3 protein: SASRDRNFGD